Described below is a single T cell receptor beta chain sequence and its context. TCRdb's copy holds only in-frame clones and misses some; the assay was immunoSEQ multiplex PCR. The sample holds more than 90,000 clones; under 97% are singletons and the top ten take less than 0.25%. The trim removed 1 base at V and 4 bases at J, leaving 10 bases unmatched. CDR1 and CDR2 (germline): PRHDT, FYEKMQ (reference sequence). The CDR3 contains 17 residues. The sample is drawn from a study of technical replicates of blood from several donors. The specimen was T cells isolated from PBMCs. The chain has TRBV13 and TRBJ2-1; the match to TRBD1 covers 7 bases. This TCR derives from a human donor in good health. Written as DNA, the CDR3 is TGTGCCAGCAGCTTAGAGGGGGCCCCTCAGTTATACAATGAGCAGTTCTTC. This sequence encodes CASSLEGAPQLYNEQFF.